This TCR beta chain was identified in a study of cytomegalovirus exposure and HLA in healthy donors. Vbeta (60) and Jbeta (13) primers were used in the PCR. Assay used: immunoSEQ multiplex PCR; TCRdb lists only in-frame clones, some missing. The profile shows roughly 100,000 clones, approximately 71% of them singletons. V lost 2 bases to trimming and J lost 0 bases, with 6 bases between them. CDR3 size: 14 residues. Germline CDR1 is MNHEY and CDR2 is SMNVEV (reference sequence). Sequencing was done on a sample of PBMCs. V usage is TRBV27 and J usage is TRBJ2-3, with D unclear. This clonotype originated in a male donor in good health and CMV-seropositive. For the CDR3, the DNA is TGTGCCAGCAGTTTAGCGGAGAGCACAGATACGCAGTATTTT. Translation gives CASSLAESTDTQYF.